Each of the 12 T cell receptor beta chains below was sequenced from the same sample in a study of T cell changes during pregnancy in multiple sclerosis. The assay was immunoSEQ multiplex PCR, and TCRdb's table has in-frame clones only and misses some. Of roughly 99,000 clones listed, 92% are singletons. Material: peripheral blood, obtained after pregnancy. All receptors derive from a female donor in good health, enrolled as a control in a pregnancy study.

This chain uses TRBV7-3 with TRBJ1-2; D not certain. V lost 1 base and J 2 bases, leaving 14 bases between the germline ends. The CDR3 consists of 16 residues. Germline loops: CDR1 SGHTA, CDR2 FQGTGA. The CDR3, as DNA: TGTGCCAGCAGCTTAAGACCGGCGGCCGGCAACTATGGCTACACCTTC. Encoded protein: CASSLRPAAGNYGYTF.

The genes are TRBV18 and TRBJ2-7; D not resolved. This CDR3 spans 12 amino acids. V lost 3 bases to trimming and J lost 5 bases, with 8 bases between them. CDR1 KGHSH and CDR2 LQKENI come from the germline V gene. DNA for the CDR3: TGTGCCAGCTCACCCACCTACGACGAGCAGTACTTC. Protein product: CASSPTYDEQYF.

This chain joins TRBV6-5 and TRBJ1-4; D is uncertain. V lost 6 bases to trimming and J lost 8 bases, with 13 bases between them. Looked up from germline, CDR1 is MNHEY and CDR2 is SVGAGI. This CDR3 has 13 amino acids. The CDR3 is CASRRDLKEKLFF. The DNA for the CDR3 is TGTGCCAGCAGGAGGGATCTTAAAGAAAAACTGTTTTTT.

The CDR3 DNA follows: TGTGCCAGCAGCGCTAGCGGGGGGCCCTACGAGCAGTACTTC. The encoded protein is CASSASGGPYEQYF. This sequence joins TRBV7-2 and TRBJ2-7; TRBD2 matches 11 bases. The CDR3 covers 14 residues. Trimming cost V 5 bases and J 2 bases; bases outside gene matches: 2. Germline V gene lookup returns CDR1 SGHTA and CDR2 FQGNSA.

V and J are TRBV18 and TRBJ1-1, with D perhaps matching TRBD1 (6 bases). V lost 6 bases, J lost 8 bases, and 13 bases lay in between. The germline CDR1 and CDR2 sequences are KGHSH and LQKENI. The CDR3 runs 12 residues. CDR3 residues: CASSLRGTEAFF. CDR3 nucleotides: TGTGCCAGCTCCCTCAGAGGGACAGAAGCTTTCTTT.

The J gene is TRBJ2-3, the V gene TRBV10-3, with D possibly TRBD1 on 5 matching bases. The length of the CDR3 is 15 residues. The germline V and J ends were trimmed by 7 bases and 6 bases, with 20 bases remaining between them. Germline loops: CDR1 ENHRY, CDR2 SYGVKD. The CDR3: CAINQGARPRDTQYF. The CDR3 nucleotides read TGTGCCATCAATCAGGGTGCTAGGCCGAGGGATACGCAGTATTTT.

The CDR3 nucleotides are TGCGCCAGCAGCTTGGAACACCCGGGGACTGAAGCTTTCTTT. This encodes CASSLEHPGTEAFF. V and J are TRBV5-1 and TRBJ1-1; D uncertain. CDR1 and CDR2 from the germline V gene are SGHRS and YFSETQ. Between the trimmed V and J ends, which lost 0 bases and 5 bases, there was a span of 11 bases. The CDR3 has 14 amino acids.

CDR3: CASSYTSGSRETQYF. The DNA of the CDR3 is TGTGCCAGCAGTTACACTAGCGGGAGCCGGGAGACCCAGTACTTC. This chain uses TRBV6-5 with TRBJ2-5, with TRBD2 matching 11 bases. The CDR3 spans 15 residues. Germline-derived CDR1 and CDR2 are MNHEY and SVGAGI. The trim removed 2 bases at V and 5 bases at J, leaving 4 bases unmatched.

This clone appeared a single time. The gene calls are TRBV28 and TRBJ2-7; D is undetermined. Germline loops: CDR1 MDHEN, CDR2 SYDVKM. The V and J ends lost 3 bases and 4 bases respectively, with 7 bases between them. This CDR3 contains 12 residues. CDR3 region: CASSFQLYEQYF. CDR3 nucleotides: TGTGCCAGCAGTTTTCAGTTGTACGAGCAGTACTTC.

This chain joins TRBV19 and TRBJ2-5, with 7 positions matching TRBD2. This CDR3 region has 13 residues. Losses at the gene ends were 7 bases for V and 3 bases for J; bases not matched to a gene: 5. Germline CDR1 and CDR2: LNHDA and SQIVND (reference sequence). CDR3 sequence reads: CASMKAGKETQYF. CDR3 in DNA: TGTGCCAGTATGAAAGCGGGGAAAGAGACCCAGTACTTC.

This clone came up once. V and J are TRBV5-6 and TRBJ2-7; TRBD2 agrees at 10 bases. V trimming: 5 bases; J trimming: 4 bases; junction bases outside the gene matches: 6. This CDR3 comprises 14 residues. Per the germline V gene, CDR1 is SGHDT and CDR2 is YYEEEE. The CDR3, as DNA: TGTGCCAGCAGTAAGACTAGCGGGTGGTACGAGCAGTACTTC. Translated, it gives CASSKTSGWYEQYF. Based on the CDR3 plus reference TRBV5-6 and TRBJ2-7, the full variable domain is DAGVTQSPTHLIKTRGQQVTLRCSPKSGHDTVSWYQQALGQGPQFIFQYYEEEERQRGNFPDRFSGHQFPNYSSELNVNALLLGDSALYLCASSKTSGWYEQYFGPGTRLTVT.

The chain uses TRBV11-2 and TRBJ1-2; no definite D call. Looked up from germline, CDR1 is SGHAT and CDR2 is FQNNGV. This CDR3 region has 12 residues. Trimming removed 5 bases from V and 3 bases from J, with 7 bases in between. The CDR3 nucleotides are TGTGCCAGCAGCCCACTCTACTATGGCTACACCTTC. This gives the protein CASSPLYYGYTF.